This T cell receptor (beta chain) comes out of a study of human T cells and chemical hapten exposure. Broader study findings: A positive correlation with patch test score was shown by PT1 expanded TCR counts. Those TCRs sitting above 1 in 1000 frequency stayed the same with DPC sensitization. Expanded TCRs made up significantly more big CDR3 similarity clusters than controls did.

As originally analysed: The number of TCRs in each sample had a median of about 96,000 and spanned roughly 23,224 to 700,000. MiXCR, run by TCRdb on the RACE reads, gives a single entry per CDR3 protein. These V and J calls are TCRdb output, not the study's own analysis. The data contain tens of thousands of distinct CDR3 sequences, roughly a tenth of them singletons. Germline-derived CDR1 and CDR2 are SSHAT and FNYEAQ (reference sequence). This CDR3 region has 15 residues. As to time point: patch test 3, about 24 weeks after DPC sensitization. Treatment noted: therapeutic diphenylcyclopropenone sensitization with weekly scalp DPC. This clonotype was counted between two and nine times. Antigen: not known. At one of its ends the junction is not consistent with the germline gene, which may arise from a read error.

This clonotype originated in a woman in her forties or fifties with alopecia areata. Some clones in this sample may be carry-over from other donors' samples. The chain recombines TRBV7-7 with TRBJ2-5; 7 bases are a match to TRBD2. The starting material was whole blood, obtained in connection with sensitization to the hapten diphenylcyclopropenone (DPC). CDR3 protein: CASSGRAGSQETQYF. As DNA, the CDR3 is TGTGCTAGCAGCGGCCGAGCGGGAAGCCAAGAGACCCAGTACTTC.